This record concerns one T cell receptor beta chain sequence. The antigen is not known. The germline V gene has CDR1 SEHNR and CDR2 FQNEAQ (reference sequence). V was cut by 3 bases and J by 7 bases, with 18 bases left in between. The CDR3 sequence is 15 residues long. Clones were read by immunoSEQ multiplex PCR, and TCRdb kept only the in-frame ones, dropping some. The sample has 90,000 to 100,000 clones; approximately 80% are singletons. This record comes from a study of cytotoxic CD8 clonotypes in ibrutinib-treated CLL. General observations from the study: Sustained-remission patients were sampled at different times than progressing patients were.

The specimen comprised PBMCs, sampled after 12 months of ibrutinib treatment. This clonotype originated in a human donor with chronic lymphocytic leukemia. The genes are TRBV7-9 and TRBJ1-1; a possible D gene is TRBD1 (5 bases). The CDR3 coding sequence is TGTGCCAGCAGCTTGGGGGGAAACGTGGGACTTGAAGCTTTCTTT. This encodes CASSLGGNVGLEAFF.